This T cell receptor (beta chain) comes out of a study of a mutant IDH1 vaccine in newly diagnosed glioma. At the level of the study: Patients under treatment included about 60% males and about 38% females and had a mean age of about 37 years. Patients got radiotherapy, temozolomide, or both beforehand, and most got both.

Germline CDR1 and CDR2: LGHNA and YSLEER. J lost 6 bases, V lost 7 bases, and 7 bases had no gene match. The CDR3 runs to 15 residues. Study-wide points: It was over 85% of patients that developed vaccine-induced immune responses.

Details on this clone: Its antigen is not identified.

Sequencing was performed with immunoSEQ multiplex PCR; in TCRdb, only in-frame clones are kept and a portion is missing. In the table there are 50,000 to 65,000 clones, roughly 80% of which are singletons. Time point meaning: baseline, week 1 (first vaccination visit). Treatment meaning: pre-vaccination baseline after standard-of-care therapy. Donor tumors were new WHO grade 3 or 4 IDH1-mutant, ATRX-lost astrocytomas. The sequences come from PBMCs, collected from a glioma patient treated with radiotherapy, temozolomide or both. The receptor comes from a man younger than 35 with glioma. The J gene is TRBJ2-1, the V gene TRBV4-3; 12 bases fit TRBD2. Here the CDR3 DNA reads TGCGCCAGCACCAGACTAGCGGGAGATCTCAATGAGCAGTTCTTC. Its protein is CASTRLAGDLNEQFF.